Each of the 8 T cell receptor beta chains below was sequenced from the same sample in a study of cytomegalovirus exposure and HLA in healthy donors (dated by TCRdb to the late 2010s). Library preparation was by the immunoSEQ multiplex PCR assay. For the multiplex PCR, a mixture combining 60 forward primers for TCR Vbeta segments and 13 reverse primers for TCR Jbeta segments was used. What TCRdb holds here is the immuneACCESS table cut down to in-frame rearrangements. Part of the clones is not present; checked against another copy, under half of the missing clones reflect an unresolved V gene, and the others are unexplained. The table for this sample lists roughly 190,000 clones; approximately 80% of them were counted only once. The ten largest clones add up to 2% to 3% of the sample. The sample taken for sequencing was PBMCs. Receptors originate from a woman aged 50 to 60 in good health and CMV-seropositive.

The CDR3, as DNA: TGTGCCAGCAGCTTAAGCGGGGAGGGGAACTATGGCTACACCTTC. It encodes CASSLSGEGNYGYTF. V is TRBV7-3 and J is TRBJ1-2, with D possibly being TRBD1 (5 bases). Germline V gene lookup returns CDR1 SGHTA and CDR2 FQGTGA. This CDR3 contains 15 residues. V lost 1 base and J lost 2, with 11 bases in between.

V usage is TRBV11-3 and J usage is TRBJ2-2; 9 bases map to TRBD2. The ends lost 3 bases at V and 0 bases at J; junction bases unmatched: 8. The CDR3 extends over 18 amino acids. Germline V CDR1 and CDR2: SGHNT, YENEEA. CDR3 nucleotides: TGTGCCAGCAGCTTGGGCGGGGGGGCCAGTACGAACACCGGGGAGCTGTTTTTT. It encodes CASSLGGGASTNTGELFF.

V gene TRBV29-1 combines with J gene TRBJ1-2, with TRBD1 as a possible D gene (6 bases). CDR3 length: 13 residues. V shed 7 bases and J shed 0 bases, with 12 bases lying between them. Germline CDR1 reads SQVTM; CDR2 reads ANQGSEA. DNA of the CDR3: TGCAGCGCCCGGGACACAGCTAACTATGGCTACACCTTC. It codes for CSARDTANYGYTF.

The CDR3 is CASSIGTGGRETQYF. CDR3 DNA sequence: TGTGCCAGCAGCATCGGGACAGGCGGCAGGGAGACCCAGTACTTC. The rearrangement uses TRBV5-8 and TRBJ2-5; 8 bases align to TRBD1. This CDR3 spans 15 amino acids. Trimming cost V 4 bases and J 5 bases; bases outside gene matches: 10. Per the germline V gene, CDR1 is SGHTS and CDR2 is YDEGEE.

This rearrangement joins TRBV7-6 to TRBJ1-1; no reliable D call. CDR3 length equals 16 residues. V lost 6 bases and J 0 bases, leaving 17 bases between the germline ends. Germline loops: CDR1 SGHVS, CDR2 FNYEAQ. DNA for the CDR3: TGTGCCAGCAGTCCCGCTGGAGGCGGACTGAACACTGAAGCTTTCTTT. Its translation is CASSPAGGGLNTEAFF. The full variable domain, completed using reference TRBV7-6 and TRBJ1-1, is GAGVSQSPRYKVTKRGQDVALRCDPISGHVSLYWYRQALGQGPEFLTYFNYEAQQDKSGLPNDRFSAERPEGSISTLTIQRTEQRDSAMYRCASSPAGGGLNTEAFFGQGTRLTVV.

V and J are TRBV4-2 and TRBJ2-5; D is perhaps TRBD1 (5 bases). The ends were cut back, 0 bases at V and 5 bases at J, with 13 bases in the middle. The length of the CDR3 is 15 residues. The germline V gene encodes CDR1 LGHNA and CDR2 YNFKEQ. The DNA for the CDR3 is TGTGCCAGCAGCCAAGAGATGGCCAGGGTGGAGACCCAGTACTTC. Its protein is CASSQEMARVETQYF.

The chain has TRBV9 and TRBJ2-3; 12 bases agree with TRBD2. CDR1 is SGDLS, CDR2 YYNGEE, per germline. V shed 0 bases, J shed 2 bases, and the junction held 4 bases outside the gene matches. The CDR3 length is 17 residues. The CDR3: CASSVAPSGGATDTQYF. The CDR3 DNA reads as TGTGCCAGCAGCGTAGCCCCTAGCGGGGGGGCCACAGATACGCAGTATTTT. The complete variable domain, with remaining parts taken from reference TRBV9 and TRBJ2-3, reads DSGVTQTPKHLITATGQRVTLRCSPRSGDLSVYWYQQSLDQGLQFLIQYYNGEERAKGNILERFSAQQFPDLHSELNLSSLELGDSALYFCASSVAPSGGATDTQYFGPGTRLTVL.

The chain joins TRBV2 to TRBJ2-1, with 8 bases fitting TRBD2. The V and J ends lost 7 bases and 6 bases, in that order; junction bases with no gene match: 14. Germline CDR1 SNHLY, CDR2 FYNNEI. This CDR3 has 16 amino acids. CDR3 region: CASTKILAGRPNEQFF. The CDR3, as DNA: TGTGCCAGCACTAAGATTTTAGCGGGGCGACCCAATGAGCAGTTCTTC. Full variable domain (outside the CDR3, taken from reference TRBV2 and TRBJ2-1): EPEVTQTPSHQVTQMGQEVILRCVPISNHLYFYWYRQILGQKVEFLVSFYNNEISEKSEIFDDQFSVERPDGSNFTLKIRSTKLEDSAMYFCASTKILAGRPNEQFFGPGTRLTVL.